This T cell receptor (beta chain) was captured by sequencing in a study of response to subunit inactivated influenza vaccine. Whole-study findings and limits: Few new T cells, the authors suggested, are recruited by each seasonal influenza vaccination.

V was clipped by 7 bases and J by 4 bases, with 20 bases between them. This CDR3 spans 14 amino acids. Germline V CDR1 and CDR2: SQVTM, ANQGSEA. This clonotype was observed many times. Its specificity is not known. A single record per CDR3 protein comes from TCRdb applying MiXCR to the RT-PCR reads. The repertoire holds about 520,000 distinct CDR3 sequences, with approximately 11% as singletons. The chain combines TRBV29-1 with TRBJ2-7; D is tentatively TRBD1 or TRBD2 (6 bases each). The clonotype comes from a man aged 45-65 years who received an inactivated influenza vaccine. Specimen: PBMCs from blood, collected 35 to 45 days after vaccination. The CDR3 DNA is TGCAGCGCCATAGGAGGGCAGGGGAGTTACGAGCAGTACTTC. This codes for CSAIGGQGSYEQYF.